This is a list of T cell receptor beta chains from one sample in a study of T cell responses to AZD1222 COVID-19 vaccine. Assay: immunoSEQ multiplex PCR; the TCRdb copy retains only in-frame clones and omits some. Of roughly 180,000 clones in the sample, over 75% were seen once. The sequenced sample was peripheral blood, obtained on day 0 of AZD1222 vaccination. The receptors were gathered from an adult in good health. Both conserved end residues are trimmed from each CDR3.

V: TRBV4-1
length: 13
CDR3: ASSQVPGGLEGYT

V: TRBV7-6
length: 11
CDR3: ASSLFAADTQY

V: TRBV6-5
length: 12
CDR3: ASSSPHRNTEAF

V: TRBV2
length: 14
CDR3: ASSEALLRDGNTIY

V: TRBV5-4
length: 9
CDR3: ASSLGAGYT

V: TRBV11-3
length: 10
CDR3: ASSSNYGEQY

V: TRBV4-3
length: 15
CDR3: ASSQDKQGAAGNTIY

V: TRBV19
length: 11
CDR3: ASRSQGARGYT

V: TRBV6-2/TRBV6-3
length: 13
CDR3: ASSPIGQLTDTQY

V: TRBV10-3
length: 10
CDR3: ATQGDTDTQY

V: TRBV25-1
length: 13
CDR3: ASSPQGGIVEKLF

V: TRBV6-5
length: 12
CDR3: ASRWDRPPYEQY

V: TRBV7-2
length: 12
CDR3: ASSPGGAPDTQY

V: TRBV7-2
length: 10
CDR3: ASSSTFYEQY

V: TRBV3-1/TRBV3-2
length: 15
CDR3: ASSQDNSGPNQETQY

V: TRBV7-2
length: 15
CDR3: ASSLALSLGGANVLT

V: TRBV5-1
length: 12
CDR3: ASSLHGMNTEAF

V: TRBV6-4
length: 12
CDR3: ASRVLAVDGELF

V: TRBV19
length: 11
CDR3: ASRGGWTDTQY

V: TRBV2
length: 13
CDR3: ASRPNRGDNTEAF

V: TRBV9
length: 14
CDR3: ASSGTGGGRNTEAF

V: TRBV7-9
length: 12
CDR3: ASSTGLGINEQF

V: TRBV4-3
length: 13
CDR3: ASSQDSSGGWEQY

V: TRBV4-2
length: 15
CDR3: ASSQGLPPGPNDEQY